A selection of T cell receptor beta chains follows, all from one sample in a study of beta chain features in type 1 diabetes. Measured with immunoSEQ multiplex PCR; TCRdb has only the in-frame clones, and not every one. This sample carries about 240,000 clones, around 26% of them seen once, and the ten largest clones take roughly 4%. Sequencing used central memory CD4+ T cells from blood. The receptor source for this set is a man aged 25-40 years in good health. CDR3s leave out the opening cysteine and the closing phenylalanine or tryptophan. Fields, in order: J gene, V gene, CDR3 protein.

J gene: TRBJ1-3; V gene: TRBV13; CDR3 protein: ASSYNQGAVGNTIY
J gene: TRBJ2-1; V gene: TRBV29-1; CDR3 protein: SAEDSSSYNEQF
J gene: TRBJ2-3; V gene: TRBV5-1; CDR3 protein: ASSLQPWGASTDTQY
J gene: TRBJ1-1; V gene: TRBV5-1; CDR3 protein: ASSLESANTEAF
J gene: TRBJ2-5; V gene: TRBV6-6; CDR3 protein: ASSETGTSGETQY
J gene: TRBJ2-5; V gene: TRBV6-5; CDR3 protein: ASRVAGVETQY
J gene: TRBJ2-5; V gene: TRBV29-1; CDR3 protein: SYWVGYGKYQETQY
J gene: TRBJ1-2; V gene: TRBV5-4; CDR3 protein: ASSSDGNYGYT
J gene: TRBJ2-1; V gene: TRBV28; CDR3 protein: ASSPPPGTGGEQF
J gene: TRBJ1-1; V gene: TRBV5-1; CDR3 protein: ASSLAGTTNTEAF
J gene: TRBJ2-3; V gene: TRBV6-1; CDR3 protein: ASSEPSWGGYTQY
J gene: TRBJ2-3; V gene: TRBV7-2; CDR3 protein: ASRKSSTDTQY
J gene: TRBJ1-6; V gene: TRBV30; CDR3 protein: AWSVGQGYNSPLH
J gene: TRBJ1-6; V gene: TRBV4-1; CDR3 protein: ASSQETHSPLH
J gene: TRBJ2-1; V gene: TRBV28; CDR3 protein: ASSSSGNEQF
J gene: TRBJ1-6; V gene: TRBV2; CDR3 protein: ASTVTERGSPLH
J gene: TRBJ1-1; V gene: TRBV28; CDR3 protein: ASSLGELEAF
J gene: TRBJ2-7; V gene: TRBV4-3; CDR3 protein: ASSQEVLAGRAYEQY
J gene: TRBJ2-6; V gene: TRBV19; CDR3 protein: ASTRDGSSGANVLT
J gene: TRBJ2-7; V gene: TRBV6-1; CDR3 protein: ASSRGPEYEQY
J gene: TRBJ2-5; V gene: TRBV5-1; CDR3 protein: ASSLATAETQY
J gene: TRBJ1-5; V gene: TRBV30; CDR3 protein: AWSVGGSNQPQH
J gene: TRBJ2-5; V gene: TRBV11-2; CDR3 protein: ASSSMRGRVNQETQY
J gene: TRBJ1-2; V gene: TRBV7-9; CDR3 protein: ASSLSGDDGYT
J gene: TRBJ2-3; V gene: TRBV7-9; CDR3 protein: ASSLGDWRQY
J gene: TRBJ2-1; V gene: TRBV11-3; CDR3 protein: ASSPGGSGSRDEQF
J gene: TRBJ2-5; V gene: TRBV5-1; CDR3 protein: ASSGSQETQY
J gene: TRBJ2-2; V gene: TRBV12-1; CDR3 protein: ASSFAASGDHTGELF
J gene: TRBJ2-4; V gene: TRBV30; CDR3 protein: AWSVTGARLAKNIQY
J gene: TRBJ2-7; V gene: TRBV15; CDR3 protein: ATSRDPRYEQY
J gene: TRBJ2-7; V gene: TRBV28; CDR3 protein: ASIAGTGYEQY
J gene: TRBJ2-2; V gene: TRBV5-1; CDR3 protein: ASIDGGGTTGELF
J gene: TRBJ2-7; V gene: TRBV6-1; CDR3 protein: ASSQGNEQY
J gene: TRBJ2-1; V gene: TRBV28; CDR3 protein: ASSSLAGGRNEQF